The rows below give T cell receptor beta chains drawn from one sample of a study of OX40 agonist ivuxolimab in advanced cancers. Repertoires were generated with immunoSEQ multiplex PCR, while TCRdb's copy carries only in-frame clones and drops some. The sample has some 85,000 clones, nearly 90% seen once; the top ten hold approximately 0.26%. The specimen comprised CD4+ or CD8+ T cells sorted from blood, sampled in a trial of the OX40 agonist ivuxolimab. These receptors were collected from an adult with an advanced solid tumor such as melanoma, head and neck, liver or kidney cancer. CDR3s include the opening cysteine and the closing phenylalanine or tryptophan. A D gene is named only where the DNA matches it firmly. Expanded clones get a size class; other rows say once, few or many, or leave the size out.

v_gene	d_gene	j_gene	abundance	CDR3aa	CDR3nt
TRBV7-9	TRBD2	TRBJ2-1	.	CASSKNPGTSGYNEQFF	TGTGCCAGCAGCAAAAACCCCGGGACTAGCGGATACAATGAGCAGTTCTTC
TRBV5-1	TRBD1	TRBJ2-7	.	CASSLGDRGGEQYF	TGCGCCAGCAGCTTGGGTGACAGGGGCGGCGAGCAGTACTTC
TRBV27	.	TRBJ1-1	.	CASRLQGRGTEAFF	TGTGCCAGCAGATTACAGGGACGAGGAACTGAAGCTTTCTTT
TRBV2	TRBD1	TRBJ1-5	once	CASRQPGQGVNQPQHF	TGTGCCAGCAGACAACCGGGACAGGGGGTGAATCAGCCCCAGCATTTT
TRBV4-1	.	TRBJ2-7	.	CASSRTGTDSYEQYF	TGCGCCAGCAGCCGAACCGGGACGGACTCCTACGAGCAGTACTTC
TRBV11-2	.	TRBJ2-3	.	CASSPRTASWEDTQYF	TGTGCCAGCAGCCCGCGGACGGCCTCCTGGGAAGATACGCAGTATTTT
TRBV7-8	.	TRBJ1-1	.	CASRPLVGIEAFF	TGTGCCAGCAGACCCCTGGTGGGGATTGAAGCTTTCTTT
TRBV7-8	TRBD1	TRBJ2-2	.	CASSLLGQGPVTGELFF	TGTGCCAGCAGCTTACTAGGACAGGGGCCCGTCACCGGGGAGCTGTTTTTT
TRBV9	.	TRBJ1-2	.	CASSVDPRSDGYTF	TGTGCCAGCAGCGTCGACCCCAGGTCAGATGGCTACACCTTC
TRBV5-3	TRBD1	TRBJ2-5	.	CARSPTGLGETQYF	TGTGCCAGAAGCCCGACAGGGCTCGGGGAGACCCAGTACTTC
TRBV9	.	TRBJ1-6	.	CASSVAQEGSSYNSPLHF	TGTGCCAGCAGCGTAGCCCAGGAGGGGAGCTCCTATAATTCACCCCTCCACTTT
TRBV5-4	TRBD1	TRBJ2-7	.	CASSLNRGSYEQYF	TGTGCCAGCAGCTTGAACAGGGGATCCTACGAGCAGTACTTC
TRBV6-6	.	TRBJ1-2	.	CASSLVGGANYGYTF	TGTGCCAGCAGTTTGGTGGGGGGCGCGAACTATGGCTACACCTTC
TRBV2	.	TRBJ2-7	.	CASSETAALSYEQYF	TGTGCCAGCAGTGAAACCGCCGCGCTTTCCTACGAGCAGTACTTC
TRBV12-2	.	TRBJ1-3	.	CASRFAGAGGNTIYF	TGTGCAAGTCGCTTTGCGGGGGCGGGTGGAAACACCATATATTTT
TRBV4-2	.	TRBJ1-6	.	CASSQERGRNSPLHF	TGTGCCAGCAGCCAAGAAAGAGGGAGGAATTCACCCCTCCACTTT
TRBV7-8	.	TRBJ2-2	.	CASSFTGEREGELFF	TGTGCCAGCAGTTTCACTGGGGAGCGCGAAGGGGAGCTGTTTTTT
TRBV7-2	.	TRBJ1-5	.	CASSLGQGSNQPQHF	TGTGCCAGCAGCTTAGGGCAGGGTAGCAATCAGCCCCAGCATTTT